These T cell receptor beta chains were read from a single sample in a study of graft-versus-host responses after intestinal transplantation. TCRdb's copy holds only in-frame clones and misses some; the assay was immunoSEQ multiplex PCR. Of about 110,000 clones in the sample, around 90% were seen once. These receptors are not linked to any known antigen. Specimen: unstimulated CD4+ T cells sorted from spleen or lymph node cells, collected before transplant. Receptors originate from a human donor who was the organ donor for an intestinal transplant. The CDR3 runs from the conserved cysteine through the conserved F or W. Each record gives: V gene, J gene, D gene, clone size, CDR3 protein, CDR3 DNA. D genes are given only for firm matches. Clone size appears in some rows only: once, few, many, or a class for an expanded clone.

TRBV11-2	TRBJ2-7	TRBD1	-	CASSRMTGGYEQYF	TGTGCCAGCAGCCGGATGACAGGGGGCTACGAGCAGTACTTC
TRBV7-8	TRBJ1-3	-	-	CASSLQGSGNTIYF	TGTGCCAGCAGCTTACAGGGGAGCGGAAACACCATATATTTT
TRBV20-1	TRBJ1-1	-	-	CSANREGAFF	TGCAGTGCTAACAGGGAAGGGGCTTTCTTT
TRBV10-3	TRBJ1-2	-	once	CAIRRDNFNYGYTF	TGTGCCATCAGGCGGGACAACTTTAACTATGGCTACACCTTC
TRBV4-1	TRBJ2-3	-	-	CASSQSTGHTQYF	TGCGCCAGCAGCCAATCTACAGGACATACGCAGTATTTT
TRBV6-1	TRBJ2-1	-	-	CASSVVSSYNEQFF	TGTGCCAGCAGTGTCGTTAGCTCCTACAATGAGCAGTTCTTC
TRBV6-5	TRBJ2-1	-	-	CASSRIQLTNEQFF	TGTGCCAGCAGTCGAATACAGTTGACCAATGAGCAGTTCTTC
TRBV2	TRBJ2-2	TRBD2	-	CASSALAGTLRRVNTGELFF	TGTGCCAGCAGTGCACTAGCGGGAACCCTCAGGAGGGTCAACACCGGGGAGCTGTTTTTT
TRBV6-1	TRBJ2-1	TRBD1	-	CASSRQGRVVDEQFF	TGTGCCAGCAGCCGACAGGGAAGGGTAGTCGATGAGCAGTTCTTC
TRBV2	TRBJ2-2	TRBD2	-	CASNDRLAGVTGELFF	TGTGCCAGCAATGACCGACTAGCGGGAGTGACCGGGGAGCTGTTTTTT
TRBV5-6	TRBJ2-1	TRBD2	-	CASSLFASGVSLDEQFF	TGTGCCAGCAGCTTGTTCGCTAGCGGGGTTTCCCTCGATGAGCAGTTCTTC
TRBV6-5	TRBJ2-6	-	-	CASSPLAGGANVLTF	TGTGCCAGCAGTCCCCTCGCTGGTGGGGCCAACGTCCTGACTTTC
TRBV5-1	TRBJ2-1	TRBD2	once	CASSLAFRVDGRGYNEQFF	TGCGCCAGCAGCTTGGCGTTCAGGGTTGACGGGAGGGGATACAATGAGCAGTTCTTC
TRBV6-1	TRBJ1-3	-	-	CASSEALRVSGNTIYF	TGTGCCAGCAGTGAAGCGCTTCGGGTATCTGGAAACACCATATATTTT
TRBV19	TRBJ2-5	TRBD1	-	CASRGQGTETQYF	TGTGCCAGTAGAGGACAGGGGACGGAGACCCAGTACTTC
TRBV19	TRBJ2-7	-	-	CASRPPGAPYEQYF	TGTGCCAGTAGGCCACCAGGGGCGCCTTACGAGCAATACTTC